These 28 T cell receptor beta chains were sequenced from one sample in a study of blood T cells in healthy people across ages. It was with a sample-barcoded 5' primer and a J-beta primer mix that a second PCR of about 7 to 12 cycles was run. One entry per CDR3 protein results from TCRdb running MiXCR on the 5' RACE reads. The sample has 600,000 to 1,000,000 distinct CDR3 sequences; roughly 64% are singletons. Sequenced material: blood. Source of these receptors: a man aged 30 to 39 in good health.

The chain carries TRBV27 and TRBJ2-2, with TRBD1 matching over 8 bases. The germline V gene has CDR1 MNHEY and CDR2 SMNVEV (reference sequence). J gave up 4 bases and V 5 bases, and 6 bases lay outside the gene matches. CDR3 length: 15 amino acids. CDR3: CASSPGQGITGELFF. CDR3 nucleotide sequence: TGTGCCAGCAGTCCCGGACAGGGAATCACCGGGGAGCTGTTTTTT.

This chain connects TRBV20-1 to TRBJ2-1; 12 nucleotides agree with TRBD2. The germline CDR1 and CDR2 sequences are DFQATT and SNEGSKA (reference sequence). V was pared by 8 bases and J by 1 base, with 3 bases of the junction left unmatched. CDR3 length: 14 residues. The CDR3: CSLLAGGSYNEQFF. The CDR3 nucleotides are TGCAGTTTACTAGCGGGAGGTTCCTACAATGAGCAGTTCTTC.

The V call is TRBV28, the J call TRBJ2-1; a weak D match, TRBD1 (5 bases). Trimming removed 6 bases at V and 7 bases at J, with 10 bases between. Germline V CDR1 and CDR2: MDHEN, SYDVKM. The CDR3 is 12 residues long. The CDR3 region has the DNA TGTGCCAGCAGACCGGACACGAATGAGCAGTTCTTC. Translated, it gives CASRPDTNEQFF.

This clonotype has a handful of counts. The chain recombines TRBV6-5 with TRBJ2-7, with 8 bases lining up with TRBD1. Germline assignment: CDR1 MNHEY and CDR2 SVGAGI. The length of the CDR3 is 14 residues. V was pared by 4 bases and J by 12 bases, with 14 bases of the junction left unmatched. Written as DNA, the CDR3 is TGTGCCAGCAGTTCCTACCGGGCAGGGGGCGGTACGTACTTC. It encodes CASSSYRAGGGTYF.

This clonotype was observed many times. The chain recombines TRBV7-2 with TRBJ1-5; no clear D. CDR1 is SGHTA, CDR2 FQGNSA, per germline. The CDR3 runs to 13 residues. V shed 1 base and J shed 6 bases, with 7 bases lying between them. CDR3 loop: CASSLGQLQPQHF. CDR3 DNA sequence: TGTGCCAGCAGCTTAGGGCAGCTTCAGCCCCAGCATTTT.

This clonotype was observed a handful of times. Here the CDR3 reads CSATFGRFFLAGSYEQYF. The CDR3 DNA sequence: TGCAGTGCTACCTTCGGGCGGTTCTTTCTAGCGGGGTCCTACGAGCAGTACTTC. The chain couples TRBV20-1 to TRBJ2-7, with 9 bases matching TRBD2. Germline trimming cut 4 bases from V and 1 base from J; bases unmatched to any gene: 17. CDR1 DFQATT and CDR2 SNEGSKA come from the germline V gene (reference sequence). The CDR3 spans 18 residues.

This chain links TRBV5-4 with TRBJ2-2; 8 bases agree with TRBD2. The CDR3 is 15 residues long. J was trimmed by 7 bases and V by 0 bases; bases with no gene match: 5. The germline V gene has CDR1 SGHNT and CDR2 YYREEE (reference sequence). This chain's CDR3 is CASSLAGRALGELFF. CDR3 in DNA: TGTGCCAGCAGCTTGGCCGGGAGGGCCCTCGGGGAGCTGTTTTTT.

The chain recombines TRBV20-1 with TRBJ2-7, with 8 nucleotides matching TRBD2. This CDR3 spans 14 amino acids. V shed 0 bases, J shed 5 bases, and the junction held 6 bases outside the gene matches. Germline CDR1 DFQATT, CDR2 SNEGSKA (reference sequence). CDR3 protein: CSARDRGGVNEQYF. In DNA form, the CDR3 reads TGCAGTGCTAGAGATCGGGGGGGCGTCAACGAGCAGTACTTC.

This clonotype appeared a few times. V usage is TRBV15 and J usage is TRBJ1-2; D ambiguous. The V end lost 1 base, the J end lost 2 bases, and 5 bases lay between the germline ends. The CDR3 has 13 residues. Germline V gene sequence: CDR1 LNHNV, CDR2 YYDKDF (reference sequence). The CDR3 is CATSRVRNYGYTF. The CDR3 DNA reads TGTGCCACCAGCAGAGTACGGAACTATGGCTACACCTTC.

The chain uses TRBV6-5 and TRBJ2-2; D remains ambiguous. The CDR3 is made up of 15 amino acids. Germline V gene lookup returns CDR1 MNHEY and CDR2 SVGAGI. V was clipped by 2 bases and J by 4 bases, with 11 bases between them. The CDR3 here is CASSYLGRGTGELFF. For the CDR3, the DNA is TGTGCCAGCAGTTACCTGGGTAGAGGCACCGGGGAGCTGTTTTTT.

The chain carries TRBV5-1 and TRBJ2-1; D gene ambiguous. The CDR3 is 14 amino acids. The germline gives CDR1 SGHRS, CDR2 YFSETQ. Trimming removed 4 bases from V and 9 bases from J, with 17 bases in between. CDR3 coding DNA: TGCGCCAGCAGCCCTGAGACTGGGGTCGGTGAGCAGTTCTTC. Translating gives CASSPETGVGEQFF. Complete variable domain (other parts from reference TRBV5-1 and TRBJ2-1): KAGVTQTPRYLIKTRGQQVTLSCSPISGHRSVSWYQQTPGQGLQFLFEYFSETQRNKGNFPGRFSGRQFSNSRSEMNVSTLELGDSALYLCASSPETGVGEQFFGPGTRLTVL.

There are a few counts of this clonotype. The gene calls are TRBV7-2 and TRBJ2-7; 10 bases line up with TRBD1. This CDR3 spans 12 amino acids. J gave up 3 bases and V 10 bases, and 3 bases lay outside the gene matches. Germline assignment: CDR1 SGHTA and CDR2 FQGNSA. CDR3 nucleotide sequence: TGTGCCAACCGGGACAGGGGCTACGAGCAGTACTTC. It codes for CANRDRGYEQYF.

J is TRBJ2-5 and V is TRBV28, with D hard to call. The CDR3 covers 11 residues. Germline V gives CDR1 MDHEN, CDR2 SYDVKM. Trimming removed 7 bases at V and 11 bases at J, with 14 bases between. The CDR3 DNA sequence: TGTGCCAGCATTGGAAGCAATGAGCAGTACTTC. It yields the protein CASIGSNEQYF.

V and J are TRBV29-1 and TRBJ2-3, with TRBD1 identical over 7 bases. Germline values: CDR1 SQVTM, CDR2 ANQGSEA. V was pared by 6 bases and J by 5 bases, with 17 bases of the junction left unmatched. The CDR3 has 16 residues. The CDR3 region has the DNA TGCAGCGTGCCCACAGGGGCCGGATTTACACGAGATACGCAGTATTTT. Translating it yields CSVPTGAGFTRDTQYF.

This chain links TRBV20-1 with TRBJ1-1, with D hard to call. V was pared by 2 bases and J by 1 base, with 11 bases between. This CDR3 has 14 amino acids. Germline values: CDR1 DFQATT, CDR2 SNEGSKA (reference sequence). CDR3 coding DNA: TGCAGTGCTAGATTGGGGTCAACGAACACTGAAGCTTTCTTT. As protein: CSARLGSTNTEAFF.

The V and J genes are TRBV6-6 and TRBJ2-7; 8 nucleotides match TRBD1. CDR1 is MNHNY, CDR2 SVGAGI, per germline (reference sequence). This CDR3 has 15 residues. J gave up 6 bases and V 6 bases, and 13 bases lay outside the gene matches. This CDR3 is CASSPWTGRLTEQYF. DNA for the CDR3: TGTGCCAGCAGCCCCTGGACAGGGCGTCTCACCGAGCAGTACTTC.

The CDR3 is CASKKSQGRGAFF. The CDR3 coding sequence is TGTGCCAGCAAAAAAAGCCAGGGACGAGGAGCTTTCTTT. The genes are TRBV6-2 or TRBV6-3 and TRBJ1-1, with a weak D call TRBD1 (5 bases). This CDR3 has 13 residues. V lost 7 bases and J lost 10, with 19 bases in between. Per the germline V gene, CDR1 is MNHEY and CDR2 is SVGEGT.

V is TRBV7-9 and J is TRBJ1-1; D call uncertain. Trimming took off 5 bases at V and 4 bases at J, with 5 bases between the two ends. The CDR3 runs 11 residues. Germline CDR1 is SEHNR and CDR2 is FQNEAQ (reference sequence). For the CDR3, the DNA is TGTGCCAGCAGCCCCGTCACTGAAGCTTTCTTT. This encodes CASSPVTEAFF.

This clonotype has at least ten counts. The chain is built from TRBV7-2 and TRBJ2-5; D remains ambiguous. Germline loops: CDR1 SGHTA, CDR2 FQGNSA. V was pared by 9 bases and J by 4 bases, with 9 bases between. The CDR3 has 11 residues. For the CDR3, the DNA is TGTGCCAGTAAATTCGGAGAGACCCAGTACTTC. Translated, it gives CASKFGETQYF.

The chain couples TRBV20-1 to TRBJ2-3; possibly TRBD2 for D (5 bases). The CDR3 sequence is 13 residues long. From germline, CDR1 is DFQATT and CDR2 SNEGSKA (reference sequence). Here the CDR3 reads CSSPSGNTDTQYF. CDR3 sequence (DNA): TGCAGCAGCCCCAGCGGAAACACAGATACGCAGTATTTT.

The gene calls are TRBV4-3 and TRBJ2-1; perhaps TRBD2 as D (5 bases). Germline loops: CDR1 LGHNA, CDR2 YSLEER. V lost 3 bases to trimming and J lost 0 bases, with 9 bases between them. The length of the CDR3 is 15 residues. CDR3 sequence (DNA): TGCGCCAGCAGCCACGTCGGGGTCTCCTACAATGAGCAGTTCTTC. It encodes CASSHVGVSYNEQFF.

V is TRBV15 and J is TRBJ2-1; D possibly corresponds to TRBD1 (6 bases). Germline assignment: CDR1 LNHNV and CDR2 YYDKDF (reference sequence). V lost 0 bases, J lost 1 base, and 7 bases lay in between. The CDR3 contains 15 residues. CDR3 sequence: CATSRDTGSYNEQFF. The CDR3 nucleotides read TGTGCCACCAGCAGAGATACAGGGTCCTACAATGAGCAGTTCTTC.

This clonotype occurred many times. This chain uses TRBV9 with TRBJ2-5; 7 bases agree with TRBD2. V gave up 1 base and J gave up 9 bases; unmatched junction bases: 12. The germline V gene encodes CDR1 SGDLS and CDR2 YYNGEE. The CDR3 length is 15 residues. CDR3 loop: CASSVNHERGSAQYF. The DNA of the CDR3 is TGTGCCAGCAGCGTAAATCACGAGCGGGGTAGTGCCCAGTACTTC.

This chain links TRBV11-2 with TRBJ2-2, with a weak D call TRBD1 (6 bases). Trimming stripped 6 bases from V and 5 bases from J, with 10 bases between. Germline V lookup: CDR1 SGHAT, CDR2 FQNNGV. CDR3 length: 13 residues. The CDR3 protein is CASRTQGTGELFF. The DNA of the CDR3 is TGTGCCAGCAGGACACAGGGTACCGGGGAGCTGTTTTTT.

About this clonotype: Its ends do not fully match the called genes, so a read error is possible. This chain uses TRBV29-1 with TRBJ1-4; TRBD1 agrees at 7 bases. Germline CDR1 reads SQVTM; CDR2 reads ANQGSEA. The CDR3 is 11 amino acids. This CDR3 is CSIDRDEKLFF. The CDR3 DNA reads TGCAGCATTGACAGGGACGAAAAACTGTTTTTT.

This clonotype was recorded at least ten times. J is TRBJ2-4 and V is TRBV29-1; D assignment may be TRBD1 or TRBD2 (5 bases each). Germline CDR1 and CDR2: SQVTM and ANQGSEA. The CDR3 is 14 amino acids. V was clipped by 2 bases and J by 10 bases, with 18 bases between them. The CDR3 here is CSVETEGTSGIQYF. The DNA for the CDR3 is TGCAGCGTTGAAACTGAGGGTACATCAGGGATTCAGTACTTC.

J is TRBJ2-7 and V is TRBV12-3 or TRBV12-4; TRBD2 might be the D (6 bases). Deletions cut 5 bases from V and 3 bases from J, with 17 bases between. The CDR3 contains 15 residues. CDR3 sequence: CASSPMSGVGYEQYF. In DNA, the CDR3 is TGTGCCAGCAGTCCAATGTCGGGAGTAGGCTACGAGCAGTACTTC.

The V gene is TRBV11-2, the J gene TRBJ2-4; the match to TRBD1 covers 7 bases. The CDR3 spans 15 residues. J lost 0 bases, V lost 3 bases, and 2 bases had no gene match. Germline V CDR1 and CDR2: SGHAT, FQNNGV. The CDR3 DNA reads TGTGCCAGCAGCTTGGGACAGAAAGCCAAAAACATTCAGTACTTC. Encoded protein: CASSLGQKAKNIQYF.